This is a list of T cell receptor beta chains from one sample in a study of CXCR3-negative and CXCR3-positive naive CD8 T cells. TCRdb re-called the 5' RACE reads; one entry per CDR3 protein, DNA not given. The table gives tens of thousands of distinct CDR3 sequences; the top ten clones make up 0.6% to 0.7% of it. The specimen sequenced was naive CXCR3+ CD8+ T cells from blood. These TCRs come from a human donor in good health. Some clones in this sample may be carry-over from other donors' samples. Both conserved end residues are part of each CDR3.

>TRBV7-9|16|TRBJ2-1
CASSPSRDSSYNEQFF
>TRBV7-9|14|TRBJ2-1
CASSLSPQGYEQFF
>TRBV6-2/TRBV6-3|14|TRBJ2-2
CASSPLGNAGELFF
>TRBV5-1|12|TRBJ1-2
CASSLAGDGYTF
>TRBV5-1|15|TRBJ1-1
CASSLDSGGGTEAFF
>TRBV6-2/TRBV6-3|16|TRBJ2-1
CASSYRASGPSGEQFF
>TRBV28|16|TRBJ2-7
CASSSLRGQGTYEQYF
>TRBV20-1|15|TRBJ1-2
CSAPFDPGTNYGYTF
>TRBV7-9|16|TRBJ2-7
CASSFVSSGRNYEQYF
>TRBV29-1|11|TRBJ2-7
CSVDSGEEQYF
>TRBV29-1|13|TRBJ1-1
CSAGGGANTEAFF
>TRBV10-3|12|TRBJ2-1
CAISGGANEQFF
>TRBV7-7|14|TRBJ2-7
CASSFDGTSYEQYF
>TRBV7-9|14|TRBJ1-1
CASSSRQSNTEAFF
>TRBV2|15|TRBJ2-1
CASLRSGRGYNEQFF
>TRBV18|13|TRBJ2-3
CASSPGLTDTQYF
>TRBV4-1|14|TRBJ1-1
CASSQKGMDTEAFF
>TRBV10-3|15|TRBJ1-1
CAISDWQGRHTEAFF
>TRBV28|16|TRBJ2-1
CASSPPMTGGYNEQFF
>TRBV4-3|14|TRBJ2-2
CASSQDPGSGELFF
>TRBV14|17|TRBJ2-5
CASSQERPVQKQETQYF
>TRBV5-1|14|TRBJ2-7
CASSLDGSYYEQYF
>TRBV6-5|13|TRBJ2-7
CASSVSGSREQYF
>TRBV15|15|TRBJ1-1
CATSRQGGVNTEAFF
>TRBV5-1|14|TRBJ2-1
CASRPPGSNNEQFF
>TRBV7-9|13|TRBJ2-7
CASSFVGASEQYF
>TRBV29-1|11|TRBJ1-1
CSVEEQVEAFF
>TRBV7-9|14|TRBJ2-5
CASSLVGLQETQYF
>TRBV4-1|16|TRBJ2-2
CASSQDRTDMTGELFF
>TRBV28|14|TRBJ2-7
CASSSQGSSYEQYF
>TRBV30|15|TRBJ2-6
CAWSGADSGANVLTF
>TRBV28|18|TRBJ2-2
CASSFVLPGGPVAGELFF
>TRBV6-5|15|TRBJ1-1
CASSYSGTGAIEAFF
>TRBV29-1|15|TRBJ2-5
CSVDGGREVQETQYF
>TRBV7-9|15|TRBJ2-1
CASSPPAGGWDEQFF
>TRBV4-2|14|TRBJ2-1
CASMGRGAYNEQFF